These 29 T cell receptor beta chains were all obtained from the same sample, sequenced in a study of shared clonotypes between healthy human individuals. Sequencing used immunoSEQ multiplex PCR; TCRdb keeps in-frame clones, though not all of them. The profile shows roughly 680,000 clones, around 70% of them singletons. What was sequenced was memory CD4+ T cells sorted from blood. Indicated subset: CD45RA-negative fraction. The receptors originated from a young woman in good health.

The J gene is TRBJ2-1, the V gene TRBV27; D is tentatively TRBD1 or TRBD2 (6 bases each). CDR3 length equals 17 residues. V gave up 5 bases and J gave up 6 bases, with 23 bases separating them. CDR1 MNHEY and CDR2 SMNVEV come from the germline V gene (reference sequence). CDR3: CASSPPHWGRRANEQFF. As DNA, the CDR3 is TGTGCCAGCAGTCCCCCCCATTGGGGGCGGAGGGCCAATGAGCAGTTCTTC.

This rearrangement joins TRBV27 to TRBJ1-1; D unresolved. Germline assignment: CDR1 MNHEY and CDR2 SMNVEV (reference sequence). The V and J ends lost 4 bases and 4 bases respectively, with 7 bases between them. The CDR3 loop spans 12 amino acids. The CDR3 bases are TGTGCCAGCAGTTCTTGGGGCACTGAAGCTTTCTTT. It yields the protein CASSSWGTEAFF.

The chain employs TRBV19 and TRBJ2-5; 12 bases line up with TRBD2. The CDR3 has 16 amino acids. Germline assignment: CDR1 LNHDA and CDR2 SQIVND (reference sequence). V shed 2 bases and J 7 bases; nucleotides not matched to a gene: 8. The CDR3 DNA sequence: TGTGCCAGTAGTATATTACCGACTAGCGGGAGTGGGACCCAGTACTTC. This gives the protein CASSILPTSGSGTQYF.

This clone appeared once. The chain links TRBV19 to TRBJ2-2, with D perhaps TRBD1 (6 bases). Germline V gives CDR1 LNHDA, CDR2 SQIVND (reference sequence). The CDR3 totals 13 residues. With 5 bases removed from V and 5 bases from J, the gap between germline ends came to 9 bases. This CDR3 is CASSATGTGELFF. CDR3 in DNA: TGTGCCAGTAGTGCAACAGGGACCGGGGAGCTGTTTTTT.

J is TRBJ1-1 and V is TRBV7-8; D unresolved. Looked up from germline, CDR1 is SGHVS and CDR2 is FQNEAQ. The CDR3 is 13 amino acids. Trimming left V 2 bases short and J 3 bases short, with 7 bases between. The CDR3 sequence: CASSLTGDTEAFF. In DNA, the CDR3 is TGTGCCAGCAGCTTAACCGGTGACACTGAAGCTTTCTTT.

This chain connects TRBV7-9 to TRBJ2-1, with TRBD2 matching over 8 bases. CDR1 is SEHNR, CDR2 FQNEAQ, per germline (reference sequence). The trim removed 0 bases at V and 8 bases at J, leaving 3 bases unmatched. The CDR3 is 14 amino acids. For the CDR3, the DNA is TGTGCCAGCAGCTTAGCGACTAGCGTCCATGAGCAGTTCTTC. This encodes CASSLATSVHEQFF. Using reference TRBV7-9 and TRBJ2-1 for the parts outside the CDR3, the full variable domain is DTGVSQNPRHKITKRGQNVTFRCDPISEHNRLYWYRQTLGQGPEFLTYFQNEAQLEKSRLLSDRFSAERPKGSFSTLEIQRTEQGDSAMYLCASSLATSVHEQFFGPGTRLTVL.

In this sample, this clone turned up once. CDR3 nucleotide sequence: TGTGCCAGCAGTCAACTACGGGTTAGCAATCAGCCCCAGCATTTT. This sequence encodes CASSQLRVSNQPQHF. The V gene is TRBV28, the J gene TRBJ1-5, with unresolved D. Germline-derived CDR1 and CDR2 are MDHEN and SYDVKM. Deletions cut 5 bases from V and 0 bases from J, with 11 bases between. The CDR3 covers 15 residues.

The V gene is TRBV9, the J gene TRBJ2-3, with unresolved D. The CDR3 is made up of 16 amino acids. Looked up from germline, CDR1 is SGDLS and CDR2 is YYNGEE. Trimming removed 4 bases from V and 0 bases from J, with 15 bases in between. CDR3 nucleotides: TGTGCCAGCAGCCCTTGGACCGGAACTAGCACAGATACGCAGTATTTT. As protein: CASSPWTGTSTDTQYF.

This chain links TRBV27 with TRBJ1-1; D not resolved. CDR3 size: 14 residues. Germline lookup yields CDR1 MNHEY and CDR2 SMNVEV (reference sequence). V lost 1 base to trimming and J lost 4 bases, with 10 bases between them. CDR3: CASSLYTLGTEAFF. CDR3 bases: TGTGCCAGCAGTTTATACACTCTGGGCACTGAAGCTTTCTTT.

The V and J genes are TRBV30 and TRBJ1-5; the match to TRBD1 covers 10 bases. CDR3 length: 14 residues. J lost 5 bases, V lost 2 bases, and 3 bases had no gene match. Germline V gene lookup returns CDR1 GTSNPN and CDR2 SVGIG (reference sequence). CDR3 in amino acids: CAWSPGTGDQPQHF. The CDR3 nucleotides read TGTGCCTGGAGTCCAGGGACAGGGGATCAGCCCCAGCATTTT.

The CDR3 sequence is CASSLGQGPYKNIQYF. DNA of the CDR3: TGCGCCAGCAGCCTCGGACAGGGGCCGTACAAAAACATTCAGTACTTC. The J gene is TRBJ2-4, the V gene TRBV4-1; TRBD1 matches at 9 bases. V lost 4 bases to trimming and J lost 3 bases; unmatched junction nucleotides: 7. This CDR3 is 16 amino acids long. Looked up from germline, CDR1 is MGHRA and CDR2 is YSYEKL.

The rearrangement links TRBV10-3 to TRBJ2-7; D ambiguous. The CDR3 loop spans 14 amino acids. CDR1 is ENHRY and CDR2 is SYGVKD in the germline V gene. V dropped 6 bases and J dropped 5 bases, with 17 bases sitting between them. CDR3 bases: TGTGCCATCAGACCTACCGACGGTGGACACGAGCAGTACTTC. Amino acid sequence: CAIRPTDGGHEQYF.

This chain uses TRBV29-1 with TRBJ1-1; 11 nucleotides agree with TRBD1. This CDR3 contains 14 residues. V lost 5 bases and J lost 3; bases outside the gene matches: 5. Per germline, CDR1 SQVTM and CDR2 ANQGSEA. CDR3 protein: CSVQRTGGHTEAFF. The CDR3 region has the DNA TGCAGCGTTCAAAGGACAGGGGGCCACACTGAAGCTTTCTTT.

The chain links TRBV28 to TRBJ2-5; weak D call: TRBD1 (6 bases). The J call may be wrong; the DNA end is better matched by TRBJ2-7. In germline, CDR1 is MDHEN, CDR2 SYDVKM. This CDR3 contains 14 residues. The CDR3 loop is CASRLTGPSYEQYF. In DNA, the CDR3 is TGTGCCAGCAGGCTAACAGGGCCCTCCTACGAGCAGTACTTC.

The genes are TRBV10-2 and TRBJ2-3; TRBD2 aligns across 14 bases. CDR1 is WSHSY, CDR2 SAAADI, per germline. The trim removed 5 bases at V and 2 bases at J, leaving 9 bases unmatched. This CDR3 contains 18 residues. The DNA for the CDR3 is TGCGCCAGCAGTTCCGGGACTAGCGGGAGAGCCAACACAGATACGCAGTATTTT. It encodes CASSSGTSGRANTDTQYF.

The J gene is TRBJ2-7, the V gene TRBV6-6, with D uncertain. The germline V gene has CDR1 MNHNY and CDR2 SVGAGI (reference sequence). V was cut by 5 bases and J by 2 bases, with 10 bases left in between. The CDR3 is 13 residues long. For the CDR3, the DNA is TGTGCCAGCAGTCTCGACACGACCTACGAGCAGTACTTC. Its protein product is CASSLDTTYEQYF.

This clone was observed at least ten times. This chain uses TRBV9 with TRBJ2-5; D perhaps matches TRBD1 (5 bases). The CDR3 extends over 15 amino acids. Germline V gene lookup returns CDR1 SGDLS and CDR2 YYNGEE. The V and J ends lost 3 bases and 4 bases respectively, with 16 bases between them. CDR3 protein: CASSEGPWVGETQYF. CDR3 bases: TGTGCCAGCAGCGAGGGGCCCTGGGTAGGAGAGACCCAGTACTTC.

The V and J genes are TRBV11-2 and TRBJ2-3; D not resolved. The V gene lost 4 bases and the J gene lost 1 base, with 6 bases spanning the gap. The germline gives CDR1 SGHAT, CDR2 FQNNGV. The CDR3 sequence is 13 residues long. The chain's CDR3 is CASSSLGTDTQYF. The CDR3 nucleotides are TGTGCCAGCAGCTCCTTGGGCACAGATACGCAGTATTTT.

J is TRBJ1-2 and V is TRBV5-1; D remains ambiguous. CDR3 length: 17 residues. V was pared by 2 bases and J by 6 bases, with 23 bases between. Germline CDR1 is SGHRS and CDR2 is YFSETQ. DNA for the CDR3: TGCGCCAGCAGCTTCTCTCGACCGGACCGGATCCCCGATGGCTACACCTTC. Its translation: CASSFSRPDRIPDGYTF.

This sequence joins TRBV28 and TRBJ2-5, with D unclear. The CDR3 sequence is 14 residues long. The V end lost 5 bases, the J end lost 6 bases, and 16 bases lay between the germline ends. Germline loops: CDR1 MDHEN, CDR2 SYDVKM. CDR3 nucleotides: TGTGCCAGCAGTGGCATGATCGGTCTGAAGACCCAGTACTTC. This translates into CASSGMIGLKTQYF.

The V and J genes are TRBV14 and TRBJ2-7, with D unclear. This CDR3 comprises 15 residues. The V end was cut by 0 bases, the J end by 1 base, with 10 bases between. Germline CDR1 is SGHDN and CDR2 is FVKESK. The CDR3, as DNA: TGTGCCAGCAGCCAAGATCGAAGAGGTTCCTACGAGCAGTACTTC. It is translated as CASSQDRRGSYEQYF.

DNA of the CDR3: TGTGCCAGCAGTGCGGGGTTTAGCAATCAGCCCCAGCATTTT. The encoded protein is CASSAGFSNQPQHF. This chain uses TRBV2 with TRBJ1-5, with D uncertain. The CDR3 spans 14 residues. Germline-derived CDR1 and CDR2 are SNHLY and FYNNEI. The V end was cut by 4 bases, the J end by 0 bases, with 7 bases between.

The chain couples TRBV9 to TRBJ2-3, with 7 bases matching TRBD2. CDR1 is SGDLS, CDR2 YYNGEE, per germline. The length of the CDR3 is 16 residues. The ends lost 0 bases at V and 2 bases at J; junction bases unmatched: 6. Here the CDR3 DNA reads TGTGCCAGCAGCGTAGGCGGGGGTCAGTACACAGATACGCAGTATTTT. Translating gives CASSVGGGQYTDTQYF.

The V call is TRBV21-1, the J call TRBJ2-3; whether TRBD2, the table's D call, matches the DNA was not checked. TRBV21-1 is described as a pseudogene. The CDR3 contains 17 residues. The CDR3 loop is CASSTPTSGTSTDTQYF. Written as DNA, the CDR3 is TGTGCCAGCAGCACCCCTACTAGCGGAACTAGCACAGATACGCAGTATTTT.

The chain links TRBV2 to TRBJ1-2; TRBD1 agrees at 9 bases. CDR1 is SNHLY and CDR2 is FYNNEI in the germline V gene. V lost 5 bases, J lost 4 bases, and 2 bases stayed unmatched. The CDR3 runs 13 residues. Here the CDR3 DNA reads TGTGCCAGCAGTTCGACAGGGGGCTATGGCTACACCTTC. Translating gives CASSSTGGYGYTF.

This chain links TRBV6-5 with TRBJ2-7; D is possibly TRBD1 or TRBD2 (5 bases each). Looked up from germline, CDR1 is MNHEY and CDR2 is SVGAGI. The V end was cut by 4 bases, the J end by 1 base, with 11 bases between. This CDR3 contains 14 residues. CDR3 protein: CASSLAGTSYEQYF. The CDR3 DNA sequence: TGTGCCAGCAGTTTGGCAGGGACGTCCTACGAGCAGTACTTC.

The chain uses TRBV6-1 and TRBJ2-2; 10 bases line up with TRBD1. Germline CDR1 is MNHNS and CDR2 is SASEGT. The CDR3 runs 15 residues. Trimming at V came to 4 bases and at J to 4 bases, leaving 3 bases not matched to a gene. The CDR3: CASSGQGAVTGELFF. CDR3 DNA sequence: TGTGCCAGCAGTGGACAGGGGGCAGTCACCGGGGAGCTGTTTTTT.

V usage is TRBV5-4 and J usage is TRBJ2-5, with 8 bases lining up with TRBD2. Germline-derived CDR1 and CDR2 are SGHNT and YYREEE (reference sequence). This CDR3 comprises 15 residues. After removal of 4 bases from V and 4 bases from J, the junction contained 9 bases not matched to a gene. The CDR3 nucleotides read TGTGCCAGCAGCCGAGCGGGAGCAGTTTTAGAGACCCAGTACTTC. Translated, it gives CASSRAGAVLETQYF.

This clone was found many times. The genes are TRBV2 and TRBJ2-1, with TRBD2 matching over 8 bases. The germline gives CDR1 SNHLY, CDR2 FYNNEI. The CDR3 extends over 17 amino acids. Losses at the gene ends were 1 base for V and 7 bases for J; bases not matched to a gene: 12. The DNA for the CDR3 is TGTGCCAGCAGTGAAGAGGTGGTCAGGGCGGGAGGAAATGAGCAGTTCTTC. Amino acids: CASSEEVVRAGGNEQFF. Filled out from reference TRBV2 and TRBJ2-1, the complete variable domain reads EPEVTQTPSHQVTQMGQEVILRCVPISNHLYFYWYRQILGQKVEFLVSFYNNEISEKSEIFDDQFSVERPDGSNFTLKIRSTKLEDSAMYFCASSEEVVRAGGNEQFFGPGTRLTVL.